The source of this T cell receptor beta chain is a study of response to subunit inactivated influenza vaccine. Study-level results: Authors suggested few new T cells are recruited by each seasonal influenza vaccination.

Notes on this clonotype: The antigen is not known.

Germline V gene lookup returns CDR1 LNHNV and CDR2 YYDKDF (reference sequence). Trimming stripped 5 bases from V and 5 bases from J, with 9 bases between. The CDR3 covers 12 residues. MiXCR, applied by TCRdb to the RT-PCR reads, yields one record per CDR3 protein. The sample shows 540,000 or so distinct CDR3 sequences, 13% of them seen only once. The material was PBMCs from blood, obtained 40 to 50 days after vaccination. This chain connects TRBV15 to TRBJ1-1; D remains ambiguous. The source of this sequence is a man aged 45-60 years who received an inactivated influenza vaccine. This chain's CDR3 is CATSGATTEAFF. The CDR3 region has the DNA TGTGCCACCAGCGGAGCCACTACTGAAGCTTTCTTT.